This is a list of T cell receptor beta chains from one sample in a study of human T cells and chemical hapten exposure. MiXCR, applied by TCRdb to the RACE reads, yields one record per CDR3 protein. This table has just over 350,000 distinct CDR3 sequences, about 6% appearing once. This specimen was whole blood, taken in connection with sensitization to the hapten diphenylcyclopropenone (DPC). These receptors came from a woman between 18 and 29 years old with alopecia areata. Some clones in this sample may be carry-over from other donors' samples. The CDR3 runs from the conserved cysteine through the conserved F or W. Each record gives: clone size, CDR3 length, V gene, D gene, J gene, CDR3 DNA, CDR3 protein. D genes are given only for firm matches. A clone size is listed for some rows: how often the clone was seen (once, few, many), or a class if it is expanded.

clone_size: -; cdr3_length: 14; v_call: TRBV28; d_call: TRBD2; j_call: TRBJ2-7; cdr3_nt: TGTGCCAGCCGCATGCCGGGGGGAGGGGACGAGCAGTACTTC; cdr3_aa: CASRMPGGGDEQYF
clone_size: few; cdr3_length: 15; v_call: TRBV7-2; d_call: -; j_call: TRBJ1-1; cdr3_nt: TGTGCCAGCAGCTTAGCGTACGGGATGAACACTGAAGCTTTCTTT; cdr3_aa: CASSLAYGMNTEAFF
clone_size: few; cdr3_length: 15; v_call: TRBV5-1; d_call: -; j_call: TRBJ1-5; cdr3_nt: TGCGCCAGCAGCTTGGACGGAGACTTGGATCAGCCCCAGCATTTT; cdr3_aa: CASSLDGDLDQPQHF
clone_size: few; cdr3_length: 13; v_call: TRBV6-6; d_call: -; j_call: TRBJ1-2; cdr3_nt: TGTGCCAGCAGTTACGAGACAGTCTATGGCTACACCTTC; cdr3_aa: CASSYETVYGYTF
clone_size: few; cdr3_length: 15; v_call: TRBV7-6; d_call: -; j_call: TRBJ2-5; cdr3_nt: TGTGCCAGCAGCTGGACTACCCGGATTCGGGAGACCCAGTACTTC; cdr3_aa: CASSWTTRIRETQYF
clone_size: -; cdr3_length: 14; v_call: TRBV5-1; d_call: -; j_call: TRBJ2-3; cdr3_nt: TGCGCCAGCAGCTTGGGTCAGATCACAGATACGCAGTATTTT; cdr3_aa: CASSLGQITDTQYF
clone_size: -; cdr3_length: 15; v_call: TRBV6-5; d_call: -; j_call: TRBJ2-1; cdr3_nt: TGTGCCAGCAGCAGAACGGCGGTCCCATACAATGAGCAGTTCTTC; cdr3_aa: CASSRTAVPYNEQFF
clone_size: many; cdr3_length: 13; v_call: TRBV3-1; d_call: -; j_call: TRBJ2-3; cdr3_nt: TGCGCCAGCAGCCAAGAGGGGACAGATACGCAGTATTTT; cdr3_aa: CASSQEGTDTQYF
clone_size: -; cdr3_length: 13; v_call: TRBV12-3/TRBV12-4; d_call: -; j_call: TRBJ2-5; cdr3_nt: TGTGCCAGCAGTGGTTCAGCACAAGAGACCCAGTACTTC; cdr3_aa: CASSGSAQETQYF
clone_size: many; cdr3_length: 14; v_call: TRBV6-5; d_call: -; j_call: TRBJ1-1; cdr3_nt: TGTGCCAGCATCGCCGGACAGTGGTTCACTGAAGCTTTCTTT; cdr3_aa: CASIAGQWFTEAFF
clone_size: many; cdr3_length: 18; v_call: TRBV9; d_call: -; j_call: TRBJ2-6; cdr3_nt: TGTGCCAGCAGCGTACGTGGGGGCTCCTTGACTGGGGCCAACGTCCTGACTTTC; cdr3_aa: CASSVRGGSLTGANVLTF
clone_size: -; cdr3_length: 22; v_call: TRBV10-3; d_call: TRBD2; j_call: TRBJ2-1; cdr3_nt: TGTGCCACCGGGCGGGGGATCAGGCTAGCGCCGGGACCCAATAGCTCCTACAATGAGCAGTTCTTC; cdr3_aa: CATGRGIRLAPGPNSSYNEQFF
clone_size: many; cdr3_length: 14; v_call: TRBV27; d_call: -; j_call: TRBJ1-5; cdr3_nt: TGTGCCAGCAGTTTAGGAGAGAGCAATCAGCCCCAGCATTTT; cdr3_aa: CASSLGESNQPQHF
clone_size: -; cdr3_length: 14; v_call: TRBV20-1; d_call: TRBD1; j_call: TRBJ2-1; cdr3_nt: TGCAGTGCTCTGTCCGGGACAGGGTCAGGAGAGCAGTTCTTC; cdr3_aa: CSALSGTGSGEQFF
clone_size: -; cdr3_length: 16; v_call: TRBV12-3/TRBV12-4; d_call: -; j_call: TRBJ2-3; cdr3_nt: TGTGCCAGCAGCGATGGGACCGCTAAGTTCACAGATACGCAGTATTTT; cdr3_aa: CASSDGTAKFTDTQYF
clone_size: -; cdr3_length: 16; v_call: TRBV12-3/TRBV12-4; d_call: -; j_call: TRBJ1-6; cdr3_nt: TGTGCCAGCAGACCTACAACGAGCTCCTATAATTCACCCCTCCACTTT; cdr3_aa: CASRPTTSSYNSPLHF
clone_size: many; cdr3_length: 14; v_call: TRBV10-3; d_call: -; j_call: TRBJ2-7; cdr3_nt: TGTGCCATCAGTGAGGGTATAGCAACCTACGAGCAGTACTTC; cdr3_aa: CAISEGIATYEQYF
clone_size: -; cdr3_length: 20; v_call: TRBV7-8; d_call: -; j_call: TRBJ2-6; cdr3_nt: TGTGCCAGCAGCTTAGTCAGAGTCAGGGGGGCTATCTCTGGGGCCAACGTCCTGACTTTC; cdr3_aa: CASSLVRVRGAISGANVLTF
clone_size: -; cdr3_length: 15; v_call: TRBV20-1; d_call: -; j_call: TRBJ1-5; cdr3_nt: TGCAGTGCTAGAGTAGCTGGATCAGGGGATCAGCCCCAGCATTTT; cdr3_aa: CSARVAGSGDQPQHF
clone_size: few; cdr3_length: 14; v_call: TRBV7-2; d_call: -; j_call: TRBJ1-2; cdr3_nt: TGTGCCAGCAGCTCACAGGGTTATCCGAGGGGCTACACCTTC; cdr3_aa: CASSSQGYPRGYTF
clone_size: few; cdr3_length: 15; v_call: TRBV20-1; d_call: -; j_call: TRBJ2-7; cdr3_nt: TGCAGTGCTAGAGACCCCCAGGGCTGGCGTAACGAGCAGTACTTC; cdr3_aa: CSARDPQGWRNEQYF
clone_size: -; cdr3_length: 15; v_call: TRBV9; d_call: TRBD1; j_call: TRBJ2-1; cdr3_nt: TGTGCCAGCAGCTCGAGGACAGGGGCCAACAATGAGCAGTTCTTC; cdr3_aa: CASSSRTGANNEQFF
clone_size: many; cdr3_length: 18; v_call: TRBV6-6; d_call: TRBD1; j_call: TRBJ1-5; cdr3_nt: TGTGCCAGCTACCAAAGGGGGCATCCAGGGGCGCTGGGGCAGCCCCAGCATTTT; cdr3_aa: CASYQRGHPGALGQPQHF
clone_size: few; cdr3_length: 13; v_call: TRBV7-2; d_call: -; j_call: TRBJ1-2; cdr3_nt: TGTGCCAGCAGCTTAGCGAGTAACTATGGCTACACCTTC; cdr3_aa: CASSLASNYGYTF
clone_size: many; cdr3_length: 15; v_call: TRBV6-6; d_call: -; j_call: TRBJ1-6; cdr3_nt: TGTGCCAGCAGTTACTCGAGGCCAGGGGTCTCACCCCTCCACTTT; cdr3_aa: CASSYSRPGVSPLHF
clone_size: few; cdr3_length: 12; v_call: TRBV29-1; d_call: TRBD1; j_call: TRBJ1-1; cdr3_nt: TGCAGCGCCTGGGACAGCCTCACTGAAGCTTTCTTT; cdr3_aa: CSAWDSLTEAFF
clone_size: -; cdr3_length: 18; v_call: TRBV4-1; d_call: -; j_call: TRBJ1-1; cdr3_nt: TGCGCCAGCAGCCAATACCCCCCCAGGGTTGGGATGAACACTGAAGCTTTCTTT; cdr3_aa: CASSQYPPRVGMNTEAFF
clone_size: -; cdr3_length: 17; v_call: TRBV21-1; d_call: -; j_call: TRBJ1-2; cdr3_nt: TGTGCCAGCAGCCGCCCCGGGACAGGCCCCCATAACCATGGCTACACCTTC; cdr3_aa: CASSRPGTGPHNHGYTF
clone_size: many; cdr3_length: 16; v_call: TRBV2; d_call: -; j_call: TRBJ1-4; cdr3_nt: TGTGCCAGCAGTGATGCTTCGGGCGCGGCTAATGAAAAACTGTTTTTT; cdr3_aa: CASSDASGAANEKLFF
clone_size: many; cdr3_length: 15; v_call: TRBV6-4; d_call: TRBD1; j_call: TRBJ2-3; cdr3_nt: TGTGCCAGCAGTGCGAGGACAGGAACCACAGATACGCAGTATTTT; cdr3_aa: CASSARTGTTDTQYF
clone_size: -; cdr3_length: 16; v_call: TRBV4-2; d_call: TRBD1; j_call: TRBJ1-4; cdr3_nt: TGTGCCAGCAGCCAAGATGCGGGCAGGGGGAATGAAAAACTGTTTTTT; cdr3_aa: CASSQDAGRGNEKLFF
clone_size: few; cdr3_length: 16; v_call: TRBV3-1; d_call: TRBD1; j_call: TRBJ2-7; cdr3_nt: TGTGCCAGCAGCCAAGTACGGGACAGCTCTTTCTCGGAGCAGTACTTC; cdr3_aa: CASSQVRDSSFSEQYF
clone_size: -; cdr3_length: 14; v_call: TRBV2; d_call: TRBD1; j_call: TRBJ2-7; cdr3_nt: TGTGCCAGCAGTTCTGACAGGGGATCGGACGAGCAGTACTTC; cdr3_aa: CASSSDRGSDEQYF
clone_size: many; cdr3_length: 14; v_call: TRBV5-1; d_call: -; j_call: TRBJ2-1; cdr3_nt: TGCGCCAGCAGCTTAGAGAGGGAGGAGGGTGAGCAGTTCTTC; cdr3_aa: CASSLEREEGEQFF
clone_size: -; cdr3_length: 14; v_call: TRBV6-5; d_call: -; j_call: TRBJ2-5; cdr3_nt: TGTGCCAGCAGTTACAGGGGAAACCAAGAGACCCAGTACTTC; cdr3_aa: CASSYRGNQETQYF
clone_size: many; cdr3_length: 15; v_call: TRBV6-6; d_call: TRBD1; j_call: TRBJ1-5; cdr3_nt: TGTGCCAGCAGTTACCAAACAGGGGGTGGTCAGCCCCAGCATTTT; cdr3_aa: CASSYQTGGGQPQHF
clone_size: many; cdr3_length: 16; v_call: TRBV9; d_call: TRBD1; j_call: TRBJ2-6; cdr3_nt: TGTGCCAGCAGCGTAGGACAGGGCTCTGGGGCCAACGTCCTGACTTTC; cdr3_aa: CASSVGQGSGANVLTF
clone_size: -; cdr3_length: 17; v_call: TRBV6-4; d_call: -; j_call: TRBJ2-1; cdr3_nt: TGTGCCAGCAGGGAGGAGGGTTGGGGGGCCTCCTACAATGAGCAGTTCTTC; cdr3_aa: CASREEGWGASYNEQFF
clone_size: -; cdr3_length: 14; v_call: TRBV27; d_call: -; j_call: TRBJ1-3; cdr3_nt: TGTGCCAGCAGTTCACTAGACAGGGGAAACACCATATATTTT; cdr3_aa: CASSSLDRGNTIYF
clone_size: -; cdr3_length: 15; v_call: TRBV7-9; d_call: TRBD1; j_call: TRBJ2-3; cdr3_nt: TGTGCCAGCAGCCCCCACGGACAGGGCCCAGATACGCAGTATTTT; cdr3_aa: CASSPHGQGPDTQYF
clone_size: many; cdr3_length: 15; v_call: TRBV7-2; d_call: TRBD1; j_call: TRBJ1-5; cdr3_nt: TGTGCCAGCAGCTTAGACGGACAGGGTTCCCAGCCCCAGCATTTT; cdr3_aa: CASSLDGQGSQPQHF
clone_size: many; cdr3_length: 12; v_call: TRBV7-2; d_call: -; j_call: TRBJ2-6; cdr3_nt: TGTGCCAGCAGCTTAGATATAAACGTCCTGACTTTC; cdr3_aa: CASSLDINVLTF
clone_size: -; cdr3_length: 15; v_call: TRBV24-1; d_call: TRBD2; j_call: TRBJ2-1; cdr3_nt: TGTGCCACCAGTGATATAGCGGGGGGGCTCAATGAGCAGTTCTTC; cdr3_aa: CATSDIAGGLNEQFF
clone_size: once; cdr3_length: 15; v_call: TRBV28; d_call: TRBD2; j_call: TRBJ2-7; cdr3_nt: TGTGCCAGCAGATTATCCACAGCGGGGGCCTACGAGCAGTACTTC; cdr3_aa: CASRLSTAGAYEQYF
clone_size: many; cdr3_length: 15; v_call: TRBV7-9; d_call: -; j_call: TRBJ1-4; cdr3_nt: TGTGCCAGCAGCACAGGGACACGCCTGAATGAAAAACTGTTTTTT; cdr3_aa: CASSTGTRLNEKLFF
clone_size: -; cdr3_length: 12; v_call: TRBV20-1; d_call: -; j_call: TRBJ1-5; cdr3_nt: TGCAGTGCTAGCAGAGGGGATCAGCCCCAGCATTTT; cdr3_aa: CSASRGDQPQHF
clone_size: few; cdr3_length: 15; v_call: TRBV15; d_call: TRBD2; j_call: TRBJ2-7; cdr3_nt: TGTGCCACCAGCTTGCGACTAGCGGGGGATGTCGAGCAGTACTTC; cdr3_aa: CATSLRLAGDVEQYF
clone_size: few; cdr3_length: 15; v_call: TRBV18; d_call: -; j_call: TRBJ1-3; cdr3_nt: TGTGCCAGCTCACCCTCAACAGGACCTGGAAACACCATATATTTT; cdr3_aa: CASSPSTGPGNTIYF
clone_size: -; cdr3_length: 14; v_call: TRBV29-1; d_call: -; j_call: TRBJ2-5; cdr3_nt: TGCAGCGTCAACATGGGGACCCGCCAAGAGACCCAGTACTTC; cdr3_aa: CSVNMGTRQETQYF
clone_size: many; cdr3_length: 14; v_call: TRBV20-1; d_call: TRBD1; j_call: TRBJ2-6; cdr3_nt: TGCAGTGCCGCCCAGGGGGCTGGGGCCAACGTCCTGACTTTC; cdr3_aa: CSAAQGAGANVLTF
clone_size: few; cdr3_length: 14; v_call: TRBV5-1; d_call: -; j_call: TRBJ2-5; cdr3_nt: TGCGCCAGCAGCCCGGGCCTAGGGGTAGAGACCCAGTACTTC; cdr3_aa: CASSPGLGVETQYF
clone_size: -; cdr3_length: 16; v_call: TRBV6-2/TRBV6-3; d_call: -; j_call: TRBJ1-5; cdr3_nt: TGTGCCAGCAGTTACAAGCCAGTCGGTAGCAATCAGCCCCAGCATTTT; cdr3_aa: CASSYKPVGSNQPQHF
clone_size: many; cdr3_length: 13; v_call: TRBV29-1; d_call: -; j_call: TRBJ1-2; cdr3_nt: TGCAGCGTTGAAGATGGGTTCGAGAATGGCTACACCTTC; cdr3_aa: CSVEDGFENGYTF
clone_size: few; cdr3_length: 15; v_call: TRBV28; d_call: -; j_call: TRBJ2-7; cdr3_nt: TGTGCCAGCAGTTTGGGAGGGGGCCCCACCTACGAGCAGTACTTC; cdr3_aa: CASSLGGGPTYEQYF
clone_size: many; cdr3_length: 13; v_call: TRBV28; d_call: -; j_call: TRBJ2-4; cdr3_nt: TGTGCCAGCAGTTTCAGATCCAAAAACATTCAGTACTTC; cdr3_aa: CASSFRSKNIQYF